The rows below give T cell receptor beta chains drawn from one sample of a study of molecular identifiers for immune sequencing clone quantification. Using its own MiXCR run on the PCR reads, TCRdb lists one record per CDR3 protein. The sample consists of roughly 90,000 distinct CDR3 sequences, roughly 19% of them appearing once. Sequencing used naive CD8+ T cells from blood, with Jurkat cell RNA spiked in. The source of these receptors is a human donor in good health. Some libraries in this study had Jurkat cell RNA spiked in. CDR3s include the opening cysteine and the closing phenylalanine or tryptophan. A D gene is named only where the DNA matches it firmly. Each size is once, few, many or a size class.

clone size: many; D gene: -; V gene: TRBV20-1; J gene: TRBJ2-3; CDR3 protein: CSARDHETASTDTQYF; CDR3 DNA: TGCAGTGCTAGAGATCATGAGACAGCAAGCACAGATACGCAGTATTTT
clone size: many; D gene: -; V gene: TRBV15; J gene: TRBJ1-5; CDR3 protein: CATSRDHGRDQPQHF; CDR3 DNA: TGTGCCACCAGCAGAGATCATGGGAGGGATCAGCCCCAGCATTTT
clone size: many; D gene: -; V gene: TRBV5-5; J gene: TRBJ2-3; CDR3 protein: CASSLLGGGGPDTQYF; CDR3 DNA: TGTGCCAGCAGCTTGCTGGGGGGAGGGGGGCCAGATACGCAGTATTTT
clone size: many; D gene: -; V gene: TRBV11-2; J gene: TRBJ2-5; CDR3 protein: CASSPRPERLEETQYF; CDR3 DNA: TGTGCCAGCAGCCCGCGGCCTGAGAGGTTGGAAGAGACCCAGTACTTC
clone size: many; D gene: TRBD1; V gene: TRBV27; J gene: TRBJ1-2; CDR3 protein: CASSLSGTGSYGYTF; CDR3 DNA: TGTGCCAGCAGTTTATCCGGGACAGGGAGCTATGGCTACACCTTC
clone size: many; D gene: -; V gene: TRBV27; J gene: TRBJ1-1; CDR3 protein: CASSSTNIQGKTFF; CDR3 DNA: TGTGCCAGCAGTTCCACAAACATCCAGGGGAAAACTTTCTTT
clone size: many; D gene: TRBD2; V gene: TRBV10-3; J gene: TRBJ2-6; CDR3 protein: CAISQGGLGANVLTF; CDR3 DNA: TGTGCCATCAGCCAGGGAGGGCTCGGGGCCAACGTCCTGACTTTC
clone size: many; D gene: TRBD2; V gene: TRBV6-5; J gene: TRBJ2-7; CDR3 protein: CASSIAGGSYEQYF; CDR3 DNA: TGTGCCAGCAGTATAGCGGGAGGCTCCTACGAGCAGTACTTC
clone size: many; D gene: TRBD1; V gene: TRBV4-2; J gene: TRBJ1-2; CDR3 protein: CASSQEIGGAGYGYTF; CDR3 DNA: TGTGCCAGCAGCCAAGAAATAGGGGGCGCCGGCTATGGCTACACCTTC
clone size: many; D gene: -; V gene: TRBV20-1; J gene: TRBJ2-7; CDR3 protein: CSARDVSGRTYEQYF; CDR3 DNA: TGCAGTGCTAGAGATGTCTCAGGGCGTACCTACGAGCAGTACTTC
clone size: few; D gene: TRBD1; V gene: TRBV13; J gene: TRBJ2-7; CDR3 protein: CASSSSPGQGYYEQYF; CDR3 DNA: TGTGCCAGCAGCTCGAGTCCAGGACAGGGATACTACGAGCAGTACTTC
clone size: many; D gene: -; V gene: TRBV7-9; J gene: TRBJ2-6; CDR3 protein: CASSPGVLSGANVLTF; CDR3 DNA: TGTGCCAGCAGCCCCGGCGTCCTCTCTGGGGCCAACGTCCTGACTTTC